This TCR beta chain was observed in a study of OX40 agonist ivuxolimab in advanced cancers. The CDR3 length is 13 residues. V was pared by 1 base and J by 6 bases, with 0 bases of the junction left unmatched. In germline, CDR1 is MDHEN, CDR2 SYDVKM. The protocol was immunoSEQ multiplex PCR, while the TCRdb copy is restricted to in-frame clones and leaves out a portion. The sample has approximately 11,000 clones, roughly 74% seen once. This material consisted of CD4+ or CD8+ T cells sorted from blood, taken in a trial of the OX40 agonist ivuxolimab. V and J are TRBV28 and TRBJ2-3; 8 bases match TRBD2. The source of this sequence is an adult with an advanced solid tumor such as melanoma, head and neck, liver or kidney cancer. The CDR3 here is CASSLSGGDTQYF. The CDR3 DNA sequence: TGTGCCAGCAGTTTATCGGGGGGGGATACGCAGTATTTT. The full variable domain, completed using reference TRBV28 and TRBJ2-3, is DVKVTQSSRYLVKRTGEKVFLECVQDMDHENMFWYRQDPGLGLRLIYFSYDVKMKEKGDIPEGYSVSREKKERFSLILESASTNQTSMYLCASSLSGGDTQYFGPGTRLTVL.